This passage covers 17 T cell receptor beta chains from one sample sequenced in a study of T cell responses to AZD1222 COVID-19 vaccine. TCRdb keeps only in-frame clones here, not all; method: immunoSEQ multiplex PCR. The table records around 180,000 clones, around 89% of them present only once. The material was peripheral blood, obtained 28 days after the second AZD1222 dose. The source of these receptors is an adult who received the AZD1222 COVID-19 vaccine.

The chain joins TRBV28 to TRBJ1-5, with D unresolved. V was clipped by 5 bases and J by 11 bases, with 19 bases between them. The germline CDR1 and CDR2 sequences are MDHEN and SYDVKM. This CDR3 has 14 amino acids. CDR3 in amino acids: CASSPWGEIAAQHF. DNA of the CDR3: TGTGCCAGCAGTCCATGGGGAGAAATCGCTGCCCAGCATTTT.

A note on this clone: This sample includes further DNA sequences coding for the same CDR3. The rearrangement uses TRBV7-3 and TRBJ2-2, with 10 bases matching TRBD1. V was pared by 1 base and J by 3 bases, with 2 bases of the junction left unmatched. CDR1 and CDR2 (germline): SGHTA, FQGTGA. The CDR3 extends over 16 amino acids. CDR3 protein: CASSLRTGGYTGELFF. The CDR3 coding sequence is TGTGCCAGCAGCTTAAGGACAGGGGGATACACCGGGGAGCTGTTTTTT.

This CDR3 reads CASSLEGGDVKAFF. The DNA of the CDR3 is TGCGCCAGCAGCTTGGAAGGGGGGGACGTGAAGGCTTTCTTT. This chain connects TRBV5-1 to TRBJ1-1, with D perhaps TRBD1 (6 bases). The CDR3 extends over 14 amino acids. Per germline, CDR1 SGHRS and CDR2 YFSETQ. V lost 0 bases and J lost 11, with 17 bases in between.

The CDR3 sequence: CASSLIGSGLAGFYEQFF. CDR3 nucleotide sequence: TGTGCCAGCAGCTTAATAGGCTCGGGACTAGCGGGATTCTATGAGCAGTTCTTC. The V and J genes are TRBV7-8 and TRBJ2-1; 13 positions agree with TRBD2. Per the germline V gene, CDR1 is SGHVS and CDR2 is FQNEAQ. The CDR3 runs to 18 residues. V dropped 2 bases and J dropped 8; count of bases not matched to a gene: 12.

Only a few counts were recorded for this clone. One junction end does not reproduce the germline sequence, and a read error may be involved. CDR3 residues: CARRGNLNEQYF. Written as DNA, the CDR3 is TGTGCCCGGAGAGGTAACCTAAACGAGCAGTACTTC. The chain joins TRBV30 to TRBJ2-7; no definite D call. CDR1 is GTSNPN, CDR2 SVGIG, per germline (reference sequence). This CDR3 is 12 amino acids long.

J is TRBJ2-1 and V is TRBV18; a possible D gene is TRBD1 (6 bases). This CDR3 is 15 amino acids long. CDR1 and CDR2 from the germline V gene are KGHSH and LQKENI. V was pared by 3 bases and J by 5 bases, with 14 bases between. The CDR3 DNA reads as TGTGCCAGCTCACCCAAACCGAGACAGGACAATGAGCAGTTCTTC. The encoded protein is CASSPKPRQDNEQFF.

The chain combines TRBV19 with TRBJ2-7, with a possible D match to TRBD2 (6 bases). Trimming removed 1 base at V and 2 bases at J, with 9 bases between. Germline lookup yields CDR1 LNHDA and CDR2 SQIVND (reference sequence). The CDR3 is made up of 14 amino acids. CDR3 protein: CASSIGQRAYEQYF. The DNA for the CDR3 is TGTGCCAGTAGTATAGGCCAGCGGGCCTACGAGCAGTACTTC.

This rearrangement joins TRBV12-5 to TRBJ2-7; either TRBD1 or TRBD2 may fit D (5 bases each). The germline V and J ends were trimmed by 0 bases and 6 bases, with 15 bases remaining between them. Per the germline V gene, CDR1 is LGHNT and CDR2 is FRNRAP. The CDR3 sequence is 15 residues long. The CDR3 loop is CASGLVGPTGGEQYF. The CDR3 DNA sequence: TGTGCTAGTGGTTTGGTAGGCCCCACAGGAGGCGAGCAGTACTTC. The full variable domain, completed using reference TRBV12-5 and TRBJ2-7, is DARVTQTPRHKVTEMGQEVTMRCQPILGHNTVFWYRQTMMQGLELLAYFRNRAPLDDSGMPKDRFSAEMPDATLATLKIQPSEPRDSAVYFCASGLVGPTGGEQYFGPGTRLTVT.

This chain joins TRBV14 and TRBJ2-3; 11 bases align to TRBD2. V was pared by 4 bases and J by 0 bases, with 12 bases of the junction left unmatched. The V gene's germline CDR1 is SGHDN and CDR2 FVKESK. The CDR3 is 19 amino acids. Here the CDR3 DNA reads TGTGCCAGCAGCCCTCTCCCCCTAGCGGGAGGCCTTAGCACAGATACGCAGTATTTT. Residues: CASSPLPLAGGLSTDTQYF.

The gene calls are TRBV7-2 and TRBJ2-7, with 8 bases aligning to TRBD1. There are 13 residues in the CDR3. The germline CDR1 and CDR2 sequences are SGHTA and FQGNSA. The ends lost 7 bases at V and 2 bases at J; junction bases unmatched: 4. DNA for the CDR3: TGTGCCAGCACCCGGGACAGGACCTACGAGCAGTACTTC. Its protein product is CASTRDRTYEQYF.

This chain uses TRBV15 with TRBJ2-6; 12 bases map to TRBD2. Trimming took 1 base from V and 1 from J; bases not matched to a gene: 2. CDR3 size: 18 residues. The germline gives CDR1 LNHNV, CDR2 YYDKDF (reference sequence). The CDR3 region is CATSRAGLAGSGANVLTF. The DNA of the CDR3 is TGTGCCACCAGCAGAGCTGGACTAGCGGGATCTGGGGCCAACGTCCTGACTTTC. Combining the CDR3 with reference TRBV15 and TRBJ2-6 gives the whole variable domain DAMVIQNPRYQVTQFGKPVTLSCSQTLNHNVMYWYQQKSSQAPKLLFHYYDKDFNNEADTPDNFQSRRPNTSFCFLDIRSPGLGDTAMYLCATSRAGLAGSGANVLTFGAGSRLTVL.

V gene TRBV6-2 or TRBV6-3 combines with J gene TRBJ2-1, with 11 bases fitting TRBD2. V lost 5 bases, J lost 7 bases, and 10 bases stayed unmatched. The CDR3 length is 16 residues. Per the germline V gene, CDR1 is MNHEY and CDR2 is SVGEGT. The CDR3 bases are TGTGCCAGCAGTGTTGGACTAGCGGGCGGAGGGAATGAGCAGTTCTTC. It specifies CASSVGLAGGGNEQFF.

In nucleotides, the CDR3 is TGTGCCAGCAGCGTGGCCGGCGAGAGCTCCTACAATGAGCAGTTCTTC. This translates into CASSVAGESSYNEQFF. V is TRBV9 and J is TRBJ2-1, with D hard to call. The CDR3 runs 16 residues. The germline V gene has CDR1 SGDLS and CDR2 YYNGEE. Trimming stripped 2 bases from V and 0 bases from J, with 12 bases between.

The CDR3 coding sequence is TGTGCCAGCAGCACGCGACTAGCGGGAGGGGGGGAGACCCAGTACTTC. Translating it yields CASSTRLAGGGETQYF. The genes are TRBV5-6 and TRBJ2-5; 14 bases align to TRBD2. Germline lookup yields CDR1 SGHDT and CDR2 YYEEEE. The V segment lost 4 bases and the J segment 5 bases; nucleotides outside the gene matches: 7. The CDR3 runs 16 residues.

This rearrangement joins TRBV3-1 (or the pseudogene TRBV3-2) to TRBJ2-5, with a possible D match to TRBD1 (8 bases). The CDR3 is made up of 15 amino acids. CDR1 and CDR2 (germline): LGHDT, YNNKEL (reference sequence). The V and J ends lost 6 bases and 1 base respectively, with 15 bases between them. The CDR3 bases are TGTGCCAGCAGTCTCAGCGGGACAGGCCAAGAGACCCAGTACTTC. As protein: CASSLSGTGQETQYF.

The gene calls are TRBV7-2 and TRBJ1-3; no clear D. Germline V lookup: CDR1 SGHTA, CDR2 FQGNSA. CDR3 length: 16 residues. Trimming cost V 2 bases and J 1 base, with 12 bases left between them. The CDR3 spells CASSLTPAQSGNTIYF. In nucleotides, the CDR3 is TGTGCCAGCAGCTTAACTCCCGCTCAGTCTGGAAACACCATATATTTT. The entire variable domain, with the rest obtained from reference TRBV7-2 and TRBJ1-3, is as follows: GAGVSQSPSNKVTEKGKDVELRCDPISGHTALYWYRQSLGQGLEFLIYFQGNSAPDKSGLPSDRFSAERTGGSVSTLTIQRTQQEDSAVYLCASSLTPAQSGNTIYFGEGSWLTVV.

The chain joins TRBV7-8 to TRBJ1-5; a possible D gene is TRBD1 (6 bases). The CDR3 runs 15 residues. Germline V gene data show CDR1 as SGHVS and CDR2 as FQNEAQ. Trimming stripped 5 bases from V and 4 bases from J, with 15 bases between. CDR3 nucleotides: TGTGCCAGCAGCCGAGATGAGAGGGGGAATCAGCCCCAGCATTTT. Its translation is CASSRDERGNQPQHF.